This T cell receptor (beta chain) emerged from a study of type 1 regulatory T cells. About the research overall: T-allo10 is a Tr1-enriched, alloantigen-specific CD4 T cell product made in vitro.

TCRdb re-analysed the reads in MiXCR, keeping a single row per CDR3 protein. The data show approximately 97,000 distinct CDR3 sequences, 25% to 40% seen once. The CDR3 has 14 residues. Trimming took 2 bases from V and 4 from J, leaving 9 bases between them. Germline assignment: CDR1 SGHTA and CDR2 FQGNSA. The clonotype was recovered from a human donor in good health. Sequenced input: CD4+ T cells, either the whole sample or a sorted fraction (not recorded which). The genes are TRBV7-2 and TRBJ2-1; D call uncertain. CDR3 region: CASSLPGRYNEQFF. CDR3 nucleotides: TGTGCCAGCAGCTTACCCGGACGGTACAATGAGCAGTTCTTC.